The rows below give T cell receptor beta chains drawn from one sample of a study of blood T cell repertoires in COVID-19. The method was immunoSEQ multiplex PCR; TCRdb's version includes in-frame clones alone and lacks a portion of them. This table has approximately 290,000 clones, roughly 91% appearing once. Specimen: peripheral blood. These receptors were obtained from a man younger than 40 with acute or convalescent COVID-19. Both conserved end residues are part of each CDR3. D genes are given only for firm matches. Clone size, where shown, is once, few, many, or a class for clones that have expanded.

>.|TRBJ1-1|.|TRBV28
TGTGCCAGCAGTCCCCCGGGGTTCAGGTCTGAAGCTTTCTTT
CASSPPGFRSEAFF
>.|TRBJ1-6|.|TRBV28
TGTGCCAGCAGCTCCTTGTTTCAGGTTTCCTATAATTCACCCCTCCACTTT
CASSSLFQVSYNSPLHF
>.|TRBJ1-2|TRBD1|TRBV5-1
TGCGCCAGCAGCCGACAGGGAAGCACCTATGGCTACACCTTC
CASSRQGSTYGYTF
>.|TRBJ1-2|TRBD1|TRBV6-4
TGTGCCAGCAGTGCCTCAGGACAGGGTCGTGGCTACACCTTC
CASSASGQGRGYTF
>once|TRBJ1-1|.|TRBV19
TGTGCCAGTAGTATAGAGGGCCGGGGGGCTAAAGGGGACACTGAAGCTTTCTTT
CASSIEGRGAKGDTEAFF
>.|TRBJ1-2|.|TRBV3-1/TRBV3-2
TGTGCCAGCAGCCCGGGTTGGGGCAGCAACTATGGCTACACCTTC
CASSPGWGSNYGYTF
>.|TRBJ2-7|TRBD1|TRBV19
TGTGCCAGTAGTAGTGACAGGGATGGGTACGAGCAGTACTTC
CASSSDRDGYEQYF
>.|TRBJ1-6|.|TRBV30
TGTGCCTGGGAGTTGAGGCTACAGGGAAATTCACCCCTCCACTTT
CAWELRLQGNSPLHF
>once|TRBJ2-7|.|TRBV27
TGTGCCAGCAGTTTCCATCAGGGATACGAGCAGTACTTC
CASSFHQGYEQYF
>.|TRBJ1-5|TRBD1|TRBV5-1
TGCGCCAGCAGCTCCCTACCCGGACAGGCCGATCAGCCCCAGCATTTT
CASSSLPGQADQPQHF
>.|TRBJ2-1|TRBD2|TRBV27
TGTGCCAGCAGTTCCCGACTAGCGGGGACCTACTACAATGAGCAGTTCTTC
CASSSRLAGTYYNEQFF
>.|TRBJ1-2|.|TRBV18
TGTGCCAGCTCACCGGGCAGGAACTATGGCTACACCTTC
CASSPGRNYGYTF
>.|TRBJ1-1|TRBD1|TRBV5-1
TGCGCCAGCAGCTTGGGGGACAGGGAGGGAGAAGCTTTCTTT
CASSLGDREGEAFF
>.|TRBJ2-1|TRBD1|TRBV7-3
TGTGCCAGCAGCCAGAGCAGGACAGGGGGAAATGAGCAGTTCTTC
CASSQSRTGGNEQFF
>.|TRBJ1-6|.|TRBV19
TGTGCCAGTAGTATAGCCGGGGGATCCTATAATTCACCCCTCCACTTT
CASSIAGGSYNSPLHF
>.|TRBJ1-2|.|TRBV7-9
TGTGCCAGCACTGCAACTGGCTATGGCTACACCTTC
CASTATGYGYTF
>.|TRBJ2-3|.|TRBV4-2
TGTGCCAGCAGCCACGGGCGGGGAAGAAGCACAGATACGCAGTATTTT
CASSHGRGRSTDTQYF
>.|TRBJ1-1|.|TRBV7-9
TGTGCCAGCAGCTTAGCACAGTTTTACAACACTGAAGCTTTCTTT
CASSLAQFYNTEAFF
>.|TRBJ2-3|TRBD2|TRBV6-5
TGTGCCAGCAGTTCCCTAACTAGCGCAGATACGCAGTATTTT
CASSSLTSADTQYF
>.|TRBJ2-2|.|TRBV5-1
TGCGCCAGCAGCTCAATGACTAGTCGTACCGGGGAGCTGTTTTTT
CASSSMTSRTGELFF
>once|TRBJ2-5|TRBD2|TRBV6-2/TRBV6-3
TGTGCCAGCGGCCCCCCAGCGGGAGATTTAGAGACCCAGTACTTC
CASGPPAGDLETQYF
>.|TRBJ2-5|TRBD2|TRBV18
TGTGCCAGCTCACCACGGCTAGCGGGAGAAGGATATCGGACCCAGTACTTC
CASSPRLAGEGYRTQYF
>.|TRBJ2-2|.|TRBV9
TGTGCCAGCAGCTCCAGACTAGTGCGTAGCACCGGGGAGCTGTTTTTT
CASSSRLVRSTGELFF
>.|TRBJ1-4|TRBD1|TRBV7-9
TGTGCCAGCAGCTTACAGCAGGGGGCGGAAAAACTGTTTTTT
CASSLQQGAEKLFF
>.|TRBJ1-2|.|TRBV28
TGTGCCAGCAGTTTTAGAGCTTATGGCTACACCTTC
CASSFRAYGYTF
>.|TRBJ1-1|.|TRBV5-1
TGCGCCAGCAGCTCCCTAGTGAGGACAGAATCAGGAGAAGCTTTCTTT
CASSSLVRTESGEAFF